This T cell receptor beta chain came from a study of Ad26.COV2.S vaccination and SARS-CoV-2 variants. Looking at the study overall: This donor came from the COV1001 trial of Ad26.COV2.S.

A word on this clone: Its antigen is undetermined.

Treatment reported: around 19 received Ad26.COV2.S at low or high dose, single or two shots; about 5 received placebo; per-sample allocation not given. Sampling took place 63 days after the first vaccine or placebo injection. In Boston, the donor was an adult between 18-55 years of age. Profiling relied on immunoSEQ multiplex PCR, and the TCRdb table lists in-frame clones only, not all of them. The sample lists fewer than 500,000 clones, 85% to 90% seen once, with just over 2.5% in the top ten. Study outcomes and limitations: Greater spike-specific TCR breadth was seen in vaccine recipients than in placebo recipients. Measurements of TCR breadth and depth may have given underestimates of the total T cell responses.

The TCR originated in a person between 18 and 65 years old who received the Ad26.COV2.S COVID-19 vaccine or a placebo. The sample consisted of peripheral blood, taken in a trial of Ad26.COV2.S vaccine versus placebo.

CDR3: CASSSRSWESNEQFF. CDR3 nucleotide sequence: TGTGCCAGCAGCTCCCGTTCTTGGGAGAGCAATGAGCAGTTCTTC. The V call is TRBV11-3, the J call TRBJ2-1; a weak D match, TRBD2 (5 bases). The germline V gene encodes CDR1 SGHNT and CDR2 YENEEA. Trimming took off 4 bases at V and 6 bases at J, with 16 bases between the two ends. CDR3 length: 15 residues.